Below, 17 T cell receptor beta chains from the same sample are listed, as sequenced in a study of technical replicates of blood from several donors. TCRdb's table, derived via immunoSEQ multiplex PCR, lists solely in-frame clones and lacks some. The table lists over 75,000 clones, more than 90% of them singletons, with approximately 0.22% in the top ten. The sample taken for sequencing was T cells isolated from PBMCs. The receptors originated from a human donor in good health.

A single count supports this clone. The chain carries TRBV4-1 and TRBJ1-5, with D possibly matching TRBD1 (5 bases). CDR1 is MGHRA and CDR2 is YSYEKL in the germline V gene. The CDR3 covers 15 residues. V lost 3 bases, J lost 8 bases, and 17 bases lay in between. The CDR3, as DNA: TGCGCCAGCAGCCAGGGGCTTGGCAGCCCGAAGCCCCAGCATTTT. This gives the protein CASSQGLGSPKPQHF.

V is TRBV11-2 and J is TRBJ2-3; 12 nucleotides align to TRBD2. The CDR3 is made up of 15 amino acids. Trimming at V came to 5 bases and at J to 7 bases, leaving 7 bases not matched to a gene. Germline V gives CDR1 SGHAT, CDR2 FQNNGV. The CDR3 is CASSPRLAGENTQYF. DNA for the CDR3: TGTGCCAGCAGCCCTAGACTAGCGGGAGAGAATACGCAGTATTTT.

The gene calls are TRBV4-1 and TRBJ2-1; the D gene is possibly TRBD2 (5 bases). CDR1 and CDR2 (germline): MGHRA, YSYEKL. Trimming removed 5 bases at V and 0 bases at J, with 8 bases between. The CDR3 consists of 14 residues. CDR3 DNA: TGCGCCAGCAGCGGCCGGGGCTCCTACAATGAGCAGTTCTTC. Translating it yields CASSGRGSYNEQFF.

J is TRBJ1-4 and V is TRBV9; tentative D call: TRBD1 (5 bases). Per the germline V gene, CDR1 is SGDLS and CDR2 is YYNGEE. V was cut by 3 bases and J by 6 bases, with 12 bases left in between. CDR3 length: 14 amino acids. The CDR3, as DNA: TGTGCCAGCAGCGCCTGGGGGGGGGATGAAAAACTGTTTTTT. Encoded protein: CASSAWGGDEKLFF. Full variable domain (remainder filled in from reference TRBV9 and TRBJ1-4): DSGVTQTPKHLITATGQRVTLRCSPRSGDLSVYWYQQSLDQGLQFLIQYYNGEERAKGNILERFSAQQFPDLHSELNLSSLELGDSALYFCASSAWGGDEKLFFGSGTQLSVL.

CDR3 amino acids: CASSGWSGGVSYNEQFF. The CDR3 DNA sequence: TGTGCCAGTTCTGGGTGGAGCGGGGGGGTCTCCTACAATGAGCAGTTCTTC. The chain carries TRBV19 and TRBJ2-1; TRBD2 agrees at 10 bases. In germline, CDR1 is LNHDA, CDR2 SQIVND (reference sequence). The CDR3 extends over 17 amino acids. The trim removed 8 bases at V and 0 bases at J, leaving 10 bases unmatched.

This rearrangement joins TRBV9 to TRBJ2-7; 7 bases agree with TRBD2. Losses at the gene ends were 4 bases for V and 6 bases for J; bases not matched to a gene: 13. Germline V gene sequence: CDR1 SGDLS, CDR2 YYNGEE. This CDR3 is 15 amino acids long. The CDR3 spells CASSPQGWEGGEQYF. CDR3 nucleotide sequence: TGTGCCAGCAGCCCTCAAGGGTGGGAGGGAGGCGAGCAGTACTTC.

The chain carries TRBV28 and TRBJ2-3; 16 bases are a match to TRBD2. CDR1 and CDR2 (germline): MDHEN, SYDVKM. After removal of 2 bases from V and 5 bases from J, the junction contained 4 bases not matched to a gene. The CDR3 is 17 amino acids. This CDR3 reads CASSLGTSGRGEDTQYF. DNA for the CDR3: TGTGCCAGCAGTTTAGGGACTAGCGGGAGGGGAGAAGATACGCAGTATTTT.

J is TRBJ1-5 and V is TRBV2; D gene ambiguous. V was trimmed by 6 bases and J by 5 bases, leaving 17 bases between them. CDR1 SNHLY and CDR2 FYNNEI come from the germline V gene. This CDR3 is built from 15 residues. CDR3 nucleotides: TGTGCCAGCAGCCCCACGTGGTCGTCGGATCAGCCCCAGCATTTT. Amino acids: CASSPTWSSDQPQHF.

The gene calls are TRBV11-2 and TRBJ2-7, with TRBD1 identical over 9 bases. The CDR3 is made up of 15 amino acids. Germline lookup yields CDR1 SGHAT and CDR2 FQNNGV. The trim removed 3 bases at V and 7 bases at J, leaving 10 bases unmatched. Here the CDR3 DNA reads TGTGCCAGCAGCTTGCGGACAGGGGTAGTATTGGAGCAGTACTTC. Encoded protein: CASSLRTGVVLEQYF.

The chain uses TRBV19 and TRBJ2-1; 12 bases align to TRBD2. The CDR3 has 15 amino acids. The germline gives CDR1 LNHDA, CDR2 SQIVND (reference sequence). V dropped 1 base and J dropped 5; count of bases not matched to a gene: 0. As DNA, the CDR3 is TGTGCCAGTAGTATAGGACTAGCGGGAGACAATGAGCAGTTCTTC. Its protein product is CASSIGLAGDNEQFF.

The rearrangement links TRBV7-9 to TRBJ1-2; 8 bases are shared with TRBD1. The CDR3 is made up of 16 amino acids. V lost 6 bases, J lost 0 bases, and 9 bases stayed unmatched. CDR1 is SEHNR, CDR2 FQNEAQ, per germline (reference sequence). The CDR3 bases are TGTGCCAGCAGAATCGACAGGGGAACTCCTAACTATGGCTACACCTTC. Encoded protein: CASRIDRGTPNYGYTF.

Written as DNA, the CDR3 is TGTGCCAGCAGGCGACCGGGACTAGCGTCTATGGATGAGCAGTTCTTC. Translated: CASRRPGLASMDEQFF. J is TRBJ2-1 and V is TRBV27; 10 bases agree with TRBD2. Germline CDR1 is MNHEY and CDR2 is SMNVEV (reference sequence). The CDR3 loop spans 16 amino acids. V trimming: 6 bases; J trimming: 8 bases; junction bases outside the gene matches: 13.

The count of this clone is one. The gene calls are TRBV7-9 and TRBJ1-1, with TRBD1 matching over 7 bases. This CDR3 region has 15 residues. CDR1 is SEHNR, CDR2 FQNEAQ, per germline (reference sequence). The V and J ends lost 0 bases and 4 bases, in that order; junction bases with no gene match: 5. Written as DNA, the CDR3 is TGTGCCAGCAGCTTAGCCAGGGGGGAAAGCACTGAAGCTTTCTTT. Translation: CASSLARGESTEAFF.

The rearrangement links TRBV4-1 to TRBJ2-7; 11 nucleotides align to TRBD1. CDR1 is MGHRA and CDR2 is YSYEKL in the germline V gene. Trimming took 4 bases from V and 4 from J; bases not matched to a gene: 3. The CDR3 is made up of 14 amino acids. In DNA, the CDR3 is TGCGCCAGCAGCCCGGGACAGGGGGTTTACGAGCAGTACTTC. Translation gives CASSPGQGVYEQYF.

This chain links TRBV9 with TRBJ1-2; D perhaps matches TRBD1 (5 bases). From germline, CDR1 is SGDLS and CDR2 YYNGEE. V lost 4 bases to trimming and J lost 4 bases, with 23 bases between them. There are 17 residues in the CDR3. The CDR3 loop is CASSPHRAGRKAYGYTF. The DNA for the CDR3 is TGTGCCAGCAGCCCCCACCGGGCGGGACGGAAAGCCTATGGCTACACCTTC.

V and J are TRBV7-3 and TRBJ2-5; a weak D match, TRBD2 (7 bases). The CDR3 is made up of 15 amino acids. Trimming took 1 base from V and 5 from J, leaving 14 bases between them. CDR1 and CDR2 (germline): SGHTA, FQGTGA. The CDR3 DNA follows: TGTGCCAGCAGCTTAATCGGGGGGCATCGGGAGACCCAGTACTTC. Translated: CASSLIGGHRETQYF.

The chain carries TRBV29-1 and TRBJ2-2; 8 nucleotides align to TRBD1. Germline V gene data show CDR1 as SQVTM and CDR2 as ANQGSEA. The CDR3 runs 14 residues. Unmatched junction bases numbered 6, after V lost 7 bases and J lost 2 bases. The DNA of the CDR3 is TGCAGCGCCGGGCAGGGGGCAAACACCGGGGAGCTGTTTTTT. Its translation is CSAGQGANTGELFF.